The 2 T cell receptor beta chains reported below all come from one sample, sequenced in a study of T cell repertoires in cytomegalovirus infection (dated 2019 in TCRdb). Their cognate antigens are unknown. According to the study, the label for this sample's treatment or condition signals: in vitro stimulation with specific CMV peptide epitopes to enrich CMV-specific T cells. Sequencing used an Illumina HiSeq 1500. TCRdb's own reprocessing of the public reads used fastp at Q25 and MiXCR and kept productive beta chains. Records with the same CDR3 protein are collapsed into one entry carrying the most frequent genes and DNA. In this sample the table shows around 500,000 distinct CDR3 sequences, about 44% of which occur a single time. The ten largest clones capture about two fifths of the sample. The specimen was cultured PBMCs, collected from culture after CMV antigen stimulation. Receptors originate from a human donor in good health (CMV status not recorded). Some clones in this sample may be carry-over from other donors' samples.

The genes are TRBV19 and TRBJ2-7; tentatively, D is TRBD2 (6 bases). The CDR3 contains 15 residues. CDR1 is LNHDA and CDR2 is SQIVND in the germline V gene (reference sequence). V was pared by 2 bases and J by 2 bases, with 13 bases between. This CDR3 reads CASSIRGGRTYEQYF. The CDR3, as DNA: TGTGCCAGTAGTATACGGGGAGGTAGAACCTACGAGCAGTACTTC.

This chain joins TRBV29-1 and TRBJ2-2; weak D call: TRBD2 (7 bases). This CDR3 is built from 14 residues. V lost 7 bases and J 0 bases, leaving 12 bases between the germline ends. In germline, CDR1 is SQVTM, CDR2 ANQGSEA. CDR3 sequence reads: CSARGGSNTGELFF. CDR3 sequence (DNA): TGCAGCGCGAGGGGGGGGTCGAACACCGGGGAGCTGTTTTTT.